Below are 4 T cell receptor beta chains sequenced from a single sample in a study of blood T cells in healthy people across ages. With a J-beta primer mix and a sample-barcoded 5' primer, a second PCR ran about 6 to 11 cycles. Using its own MiXCR run on the 5' RACE reads, TCRdb lists one record per CDR3 protein. The sample shows roughly 860,000 distinct CDR3 sequences, approximately 65% of them seen only once. Sequenced material: blood. Receptor source: a man younger than 40 in good health.

The CDR3 DNA is TGTGCCAGCAGTTATACCCCTCGGTACGAGCAGTACTTC. Its protein is CASSYTPRYEQYF. V usage is TRBV6-5 and J usage is TRBJ2-7; D ambiguous. CDR1 MNHEY and CDR2 SVGAGI come from the germline V gene. V dropped 3 bases and J dropped 4 bases, with 10 bases sitting between them. CDR3 length: 13 amino acids.

The rearrangement links TRBV7-9 to TRBJ1-2; a possible D gene is TRBD1 (5 bases). The CDR3 is 14 residues long. Germline V gene data show CDR1 as SEHNR and CDR2 as FQNEAQ (reference sequence). The V end lost 2 bases, the J end lost 4 bases, and 11 bases lay between the germline ends. The CDR3 DNA sequence: TGTGCCAGCAGCTTACCCGACAGACGCTATGGCTACACCTTC. It encodes CASSLPDRRYGYTF.

This sequence joins TRBV6-5 and TRBJ2-7; D uncertain. Germline lookup yields CDR1 MNHEY and CDR2 SVGAGI. With 9 bases removed from V and 0 bases from J, the gap between germline ends came to 15 bases. The CDR3 loop spans 14 amino acids. CDR3: CASQSDDLSYEQYF. For the CDR3, the DNA is TGTGCCAGTCAGAGTGATGACCTCTCCTACGAGCAGTACTTC.

The genes are TRBV27 and TRBJ2-1, with TRBD1 as a possible D gene (6 bases). V was trimmed by 4 bases and J by 3 bases, leaving 19 bases between them. CDR1 MNHEY and CDR2 SMNVEV come from the germline V gene (reference sequence). The CDR3 contains 17 residues. The CDR3 DNA reads TGTGCCAGCAGTTCCACCGGCAGGGGAGAGGGCTACAATGAGCAGTTCTTC. Protein product: CASSSTGRGEGYNEQFF.